Following are 2 T cell receptor beta chains from one sample sequenced in a study of shared clonotypes between healthy human individuals. Some clones are missing from TCRdb's copy, which holds only in-frame ones; the method was immunoSEQ multiplex PCR. Altogether approximately 97,000 clones are present, 65% to 70% being singletons, with the ten largest covering 40% to 45%. The sample consisted of memory CD8+ T cells sorted from blood. The subset was: CD45RO+ cells pooled with CCR7-negative TemRA cells. All receptors derive from a man aged 25 to 40 in good health.

The gene calls are TRBV19 and TRBJ1-5; D is undetermined. Germline V lookup: CDR1 LNHDA, CDR2 SQIVND (reference sequence). The CDR3 loop spans 15 amino acids. Deletions cut 2 bases from V and 0 bases from J, with 8 bases between. CDR3 coding DNA: TGTGCCAGTAGTATACACAGCTATAGCAATCAGCCCCAGCATTTT. This translates into CASSIHSYSNQPQHF.

This chain links TRBV21-1 with TRBJ2-1. TRBV21-1 is a documented pseudogene. The CDR3 covers 20 residues. The CDR3 here is CASSKHFHPCVREDYNEQFF. In nucleotides, the CDR3 is TGTGCCAGCAGCAAACATTTTCATCCCTGCGTCAGAGAAGACTACAATGAGCAGTTCTTC.